Listed below are T cell receptor beta chains from one sample, sequenced in a study of neoadjuvant nivolumab and ipilimumab in lung cancer. This table comes from immunoSEQ multiplex PCR, and its TCRdb copy is limited to in-frame clones, with some not included. The sample lists about 28,000 clones; approximately 83% were seen once. The specimen comprised tumor tissue, sampled after neoadjuvant nivolumab, alone or with ipilimumab, at or shortly before surgery. The receptors come from an adult with non-small cell lung cancer. CDR3s include the opening cysteine and the closing phenylalanine or tryptophan. The order of the fields is D gene, clone size, V gene, CDR3 length, J gene, CDR3 protein, CDR3 DNA. The D gene is left open where the match is weak. Clone sizes are given selectively: once, few, many, or a class where the clone is expanded.

d_call: -
clone_size: -
v_call: TRBV5-6
cdr3_length: 16
j_call: TRBJ1-1
cdr3_aa: CASSPRVGGRNTEAFF
cdr3_nt: TGTGCCAGCAGCCCGAGGGTTGGGGGGAGGAACACTGAAGCTTTCTTT

d_call: -
clone_size: -
v_call: TRBV27
cdr3_length: 13
j_call: TRBJ1-2
cdr3_aa: CASSLSGGSGYTF
cdr3_nt: TGTGCCAGCAGTTTATCCGGGGGCTCTGGCTACACCTTC

d_call: -
clone_size: -
v_call: TRBV2
cdr3_length: 14
j_call: TRBJ2-2
cdr3_aa: CASSYYETTGELFF
cdr3_nt: TGTGCCAGCAGTTATTACGAGACCACCGGGGAGCTGTTTTTT

d_call: -
clone_size: few
v_call: TRBV5-1
cdr3_length: 14
j_call: TRBJ1-2
cdr3_aa: CASSLASGSGGYTF
cdr3_nt: TGCGCCAGCAGCTTGGCATCGGGATCCGGGGGCTACACCTTC

d_call: TRBD1
clone_size: -
v_call: TRBV7-6
cdr3_length: 14
j_call: TRBJ2-2
cdr3_aa: CASSRQGNTGELFF
cdr3_nt: TGTGCCAGCAGCCGACAGGGGAACACCGGGGAGCTGTTTTTT

d_call: -
clone_size: few
v_call: TRBV9
cdr3_length: 14
j_call: TRBJ2-7
cdr3_aa: CASSVGSAEYEQYF
cdr3_nt: TGTGCCAGCAGCGTAGGATCGGCAGAATACGAGCAGTACTTC

d_call: TRBD2
clone_size: -
v_call: TRBV30
cdr3_length: 14
j_call: TRBJ2-5
cdr3_aa: CAWSGGGDQETQYF
cdr3_nt: TGTGCCTGGAGCGGGGGGGGCGACCAAGAGACCCAGTACTTC

d_call: TRBD1
clone_size: few
v_call: TRBV18
cdr3_length: 15
j_call: TRBJ1-4
cdr3_aa: CASSPRQGNNEKLFF
cdr3_nt: TGTGCCAGCTCACCACGACAGGGGAATAATGAAAAACTGTTTTTT

d_call: TRBD2
clone_size: -
v_call: TRBV7-8
cdr3_length: 15
j_call: TRBJ2-3
cdr3_aa: CASSLEYQRGVWQYF
cdr3_nt: TGTGCCAGCAGCTTAGAGTACCAGCGGGGGGTATGGCAGTATTTT

d_call: -
clone_size: few
v_call: TRBV2
cdr3_length: 13
j_call: TRBJ2-5
cdr3_aa: CASSADLKETQYF
cdr3_nt: TGTGCCAGCTCCGCCGACCTTAAAGAGACCCAGTACTTC

d_call: -
clone_size: -
v_call: TRBV14
cdr3_length: 13
j_call: TRBJ2-1
cdr3_aa: CASSYDDYNEQFF
cdr3_nt: TGTGCCAGCAGCTATGACGATTACAATGAGCAGTTCTTC

d_call: -
clone_size: -
v_call: TRBV5-4
cdr3_length: 14
j_call: TRBJ1-2
cdr3_aa: CASSLEADYYGYTF
cdr3_nt: TGTGCCAGCAGCTTGGAGGCGGACTATTATGGCTACACCTTC

d_call: -
clone_size: few
v_call: TRBV5-1
cdr3_length: 16
j_call: TRBJ1-3
cdr3_aa: CASSPPDLGPGNTIYF
cdr3_nt: TGCGCCAGCAGCCCGCCCGATCTGGGGCCTGGAAACACCATATATTTT

d_call: -
clone_size: once
v_call: TRBV6-6
cdr3_length: 13
j_call: TRBJ1-5
cdr3_aa: CASTIDTSLPQHF
cdr3_nt: TGTGCCAGTACAATAGATACGTCCCTACCCCAGCATTTT

d_call: -
clone_size: -
v_call: TRBV6-1
cdr3_length: 13
j_call: TRBJ1-4
cdr3_aa: CATRQTVNEKLFF
cdr3_nt: TGTGCCACAAGACAGACGGTTAATGAAAAACTGTTTTTT

d_call: -
clone_size: once
v_call: TRBV7-2
cdr3_length: 15
j_call: TRBJ2-3
cdr3_aa: CASSLPGAWADTQYF
cdr3_nt: TGTGCCAGCAGCTTACCGGGGGCTTGGGCAGATACGCAGTATTTT

d_call: -
clone_size: -
v_call: TRBV4-1
cdr3_length: 13
j_call: TRBJ1-4
cdr3_aa: CASSQSRDEKLFF
cdr3_nt: TGCGCCAGCAGCCAATCCCGGGATGAAAAACTGTTTTTT

d_call: TRBD1
clone_size: few
v_call: TRBV30
cdr3_length: 14
j_call: TRBJ2-2
cdr3_aa: CAWRGDRDTGELFF
cdr3_nt: TGTGCCTGGAGGGGGGACAGGGACACCGGGGAGCTGTTTTTT

d_call: -
clone_size: -
v_call: TRBV7-2
cdr3_length: 15
j_call: TRBJ2-5
cdr3_aa: CASSLVADTQKTQYF
cdr3_nt: TGTGCCAGCAGCTTAGTAGCGGATACCCAAAAGACCCAGTACTTC

d_call: -
clone_size: -
v_call: TRBV5-1
cdr3_length: 15
j_call: TRBJ2-6
cdr3_aa: CASSWGVSGANVLTF
cdr3_nt: TGCGCCAGCAGCTGGGGGGTTTCTGGGGCCAACGTCCTGACTTTC

d_call: TRBD1
clone_size: once
v_call: TRBV6-5
cdr3_length: 16
j_call: TRBJ2-7
cdr3_aa: CASSYLLGQGVYEQYF
cdr3_nt: TGTGCCAGCAGTTACCTTTTAGGACAGGGAGTATACGAGCAGTACTTC

d_call: -
clone_size: -
v_call: TRBV5-4
cdr3_length: 13
j_call: TRBJ2-1
cdr3_aa: CATQAPMLNEQFF
cdr3_nt: TGTGCCACCCAGGCACCCATGCTCAATGAGCAGTTCTTC

d_call: -
clone_size: -
v_call: TRBV18
cdr3_length: 15
j_call: TRBJ1-1
cdr3_aa: CASSPGSAGYTEAFF
cdr3_nt: TGTGCCAGCTCACCAGGGTCGGCAGGGTACACTGAAGCTTTCTTT

d_call: TRBD1
clone_size: -
v_call: TRBV7-9
cdr3_length: 16
j_call: TRBJ2-7
cdr3_aa: CASSHPRDRGSYEQYF
cdr3_nt: TGTGCCAGCAGCCACCCCCGGGACAGGGGTTCCTACGAGCAGTACTTC

d_call: TRBD1
clone_size: -
v_call: TRBV5-5
cdr3_length: 15
j_call: TRBJ2-1
cdr3_aa: CASSLSGTGDNEQFF
cdr3_nt: TGTGCCAGCAGCCTTTCCGGGACAGGGGACAATGAGCAGTTCTTC

d_call: TRBD1
clone_size: -
v_call: TRBV5-1
cdr3_length: 15
j_call: TRBJ1-2
cdr3_aa: CASSLDRGSNYGYTF
cdr3_nt: TGCGCCAGCAGCTTGGACAGGGGGTCGAACTATGGCTACACCTTC

d_call: TRBD2
clone_size: -
v_call: TRBV5-1
cdr3_length: 15
j_call: TRBJ2-7
cdr3_aa: CASSSGGDQLYEQYF
cdr3_nt: TGCGCCAGCAGTTCCGGGGGGGACCAACTCTACGAGCAGTACTTC

d_call: TRBD1
clone_size: once
v_call: TRBV28
cdr3_length: 13
j_call: TRBJ2-7
cdr3_aa: CATDAGTVYEQYF
cdr3_nt: TGTGCCACCGATGCCGGGACAGTCTACGAGCAGTACTTC

d_call: -
clone_size: -
v_call: TRBV18
cdr3_length: 13
j_call: TRBJ1-1
cdr3_aa: CASSPPEATEAFF
cdr3_nt: TGTGCCAGCTCACCACCTGAGGCCACTGAAGCTTTCTTT

d_call: -
clone_size: -
v_call: TRBV6-6
cdr3_length: 14
j_call: TRBJ1-5
cdr3_aa: CASSRDGENQPQHF
cdr3_nt: TGTGCCAGCAGCCGGGACGGGGAGAATCAGCCCCAGCATTTT

d_call: TRBD1
clone_size: -
v_call: TRBV6-1
cdr3_length: 14
j_call: TRBJ2-1
cdr3_aa: CASSERGDSNEQFF
cdr3_nt: TGTGCCAGCAGTGAACGTGGGGACAGCAATGAGCAGTTCTTC

d_call: -
clone_size: -
v_call: TRBV5-1
cdr3_length: 13
j_call: TRBJ1-2
cdr3_aa: CASSPRQSDGYTF
cdr3_nt: TGCGCCAGCAGCCCCCGACAGAGCGATGGCTACACCTTC

d_call: TRBD1
clone_size: -
v_call: TRBV5-1
cdr3_length: 16
j_call: TRBJ2-7
cdr3_aa: CASSLNGQGSAYEQYF
cdr3_nt: TGCGCCAGCAGCCTAAACGGACAGGGGTCCGCCTACGAGCAGTACTTC

d_call: TRBD1
clone_size: -
v_call: TRBV19
cdr3_length: 15
j_call: TRBJ1-1
cdr3_aa: CASRGQGAMNTEAFF
cdr3_nt: TGTGCCAGTAGGGGACAGGGGGCAATGAACACTGAAGCTTTCTTT

d_call: TRBD2
clone_size: -
v_call: TRBV7-3
cdr3_length: 14
j_call: TRBJ2-2
cdr3_aa: CASETGGLSGELFF
cdr3_nt: TGTGCCAGCGAAACGGGAGGGCTTAGCGGGGAGCTGTTTTTT

d_call: TRBD2
clone_size: -
v_call: TRBV29-1
cdr3_length: 13
j_call: TRBJ2-7
cdr3_aa: CSVGPGGPDEQYF
cdr3_nt: TGCAGCGTTGGGCCGGGAGGGCCCGACGAGCAGTACTTC

d_call: TRBD1
clone_size: -
v_call: TRBV2
cdr3_length: 13
j_call: TRBJ2-7
cdr3_aa: CASSPGTESRQYF
cdr3_nt: TGTGCCAGCAGCCCCGGGACAGAGTCGAGGCAGTACTTC

d_call: TRBD1
clone_size: -
v_call: TRBV18
cdr3_length: 14
j_call: TRBJ1-2
cdr3_aa: CASSQGAANYGYTF
cdr3_nt: TGTGCCAGCTCACAGGGGGCGGCTAACTATGGCTACACCTTC

d_call: -
clone_size: -
v_call: TRBV5-1
cdr3_length: 13
j_call: TRBJ1-1
cdr3_aa: CASSLAGTAEAFF
cdr3_nt: TGCGCCAGCAGCCTTGCGGGGACGGCTGAAGCTTTCTTT

d_call: -
clone_size: -
v_call: TRBV19
cdr3_length: 13
j_call: TRBJ2-3
cdr3_aa: CASSIRFTDTQYF
cdr3_nt: TGTGCCAGTAGTATTCGGTTCACAGATACGCAGTATTTT

d_call: TRBD2
clone_size: -
v_call: TRBV11-3
cdr3_length: 16
j_call: TRBJ2-3
cdr3_aa: CASSLGAGASPDTQYF
cdr3_nt: TGTGCCAGCAGCTTAGGTGCGGGAGCGAGCCCAGATACGCAGTATTTT

d_call: -
clone_size: -
v_call: TRBV14
cdr3_length: 16
j_call: TRBJ2-5
cdr3_aa: CASSQESPVGGETQYF
cdr3_nt: TGTGCCAGCAGCCAAGAAAGCCCAGTCGGGGGAGAGACCCAGTACTTC

d_call: -
clone_size: -
v_call: TRBV6-5
cdr3_length: 15
j_call: TRBJ1-1
cdr3_aa: CASRFRMLGESEAFF
cdr3_nt: TGTGCCAGCAGATTTAGGATGCTAGGGGAGTCTGAAGCTTTCTTT

d_call: -
clone_size: -
v_call: TRBV7-9
cdr3_length: 17
j_call: TRBJ2-2
cdr3_aa: CASSFLRPRGYSGELFF
cdr3_nt: TGTGCCAGCAGCTTTCTTCGCCCCCGGGGGTACAGCGGGGAGCTGTTTTTT

d_call: TRBD2
clone_size: -
v_call: TRBV29-1
cdr3_length: 13
j_call: TRBJ2-5
cdr3_aa: CSVFLAAWKTQYF
cdr3_nt: TGCAGCGTTTTTCTAGCGGCGTGGAAGACCCAGTACTTC

d_call: -
clone_size: medium-sized
v_call: TRBV7-8
cdr3_length: 11
j_call: TRBJ2-3
cdr3_aa: CASSGADTQYF
cdr3_nt: TGTGCCAGCAGCGGGGCAGATACGCAGTATTTT

d_call: TRBD2
clone_size: -
v_call: TRBV9
cdr3_length: 14
j_call: TRBJ2-7
cdr3_aa: CASAGGGTPYEQYF
cdr3_nt: TGTGCCAGCGCCGGCGGGGGGACCCCCTACGAGCAGTACTTC

d_call: -
clone_size: -
v_call: TRBV7-7
cdr3_length: 19
j_call: TRBJ2-5
cdr3_aa: CASSFRGYRDSGIQETQYF
cdr3_nt: TGTGCTAGCAGCTTTAGGGGGTATCGGGACAGCGGGATCCAAGAGACCCAGTACTTC

d_call: TRBD1
clone_size: -
v_call: TRBV5-1
cdr3_length: 14
j_call: TRBJ2-4
cdr3_aa: CASSLDRVGNIQYF
cdr3_nt: TGCGCCAGCAGCCTTGACAGGGTGGGAAACATTCAGTACTTC

d_call: -
clone_size: -
v_call: TRBV11-2
cdr3_length: 13
j_call: TRBJ2-5
cdr3_aa: CASGGRLGETQYF
cdr3_nt: TGTGCCAGCGGGGGACGATTGGGGGAGACCCAGTACTTC

d_call: -
clone_size: -
v_call: TRBV11-3
cdr3_length: 13
j_call: TRBJ1-1
cdr3_aa: CASSLLWDTEAFF
cdr3_nt: TGTGCCAGCAGCTTACTCTGGGACACTGAAGCTTTCTTT

d_call: TRBD1
clone_size: -
v_call: TRBV10-3
cdr3_length: 13
j_call: TRBJ1-2
cdr3_aa: CAISGQGAHGYTF
cdr3_nt: TGTGCCATCAGTGGGCAGGGGGCTCATGGCTACACCTTC

d_call: TRBD1
clone_size: -
v_call: TRBV4-2
cdr3_length: 14
j_call: TRBJ1-1
cdr3_aa: CASSQDRGRTEAFF
cdr3_nt: TGTGCCAGCAGCCAGGACAGGGGGCGCACTGAAGCTTTCTTT

d_call: -
clone_size: -
v_call: TRBV6-5
cdr3_length: 15
j_call: TRBJ2-2
cdr3_aa: CASIKGGDNTGELFF
cdr3_nt: TGTGCCAGCATCAAAGGGGGGGATAACACCGGGGAGCTGTTTTTT